These T cell receptor beta chains were read from a single sample in a study of regulatory T cells in long-lasting Graves disease. From the multiplex PCR reads, TCRdb called clonotypes with MiXCR, one entry per CDR3 protein. The sample includes about 470,000 distinct CDR3 sequences, roughly 21% of them seen just once. The sequenced sample was peripheral blood mononuclear cells (PBMCs), obtained when the disease was refractory, from a patient treated with antithyroid drugs. These receptors all come from a female donor with Graves disease. The CDR3 runs from the conserved cysteine through the conserved F or W. A D gene is named only where the DNA matches it firmly. Only some rows state a clone size, as once, few, many or a class for expanded clones.

TGCGCCAGCAGCCAGAGGGTAGGCAGGGGAACTGAAGCTTTCTTT	CASSQRVGRGTEAFF	TRBV4-1	TRBJ1-1	-	-
TGTGCCAGCTCACCACCGGCGATGTACGAGCAGTACTTC	CASSPPAMYEQYF	TRBV18	TRBJ2-7	-	few
TGTGCCAGCAGCCAAACGGGACTAGCCTACGAGCAGTACTTC	CASSQTGLAYEQYF	TRBV11-2	TRBJ2-7	TRBD2	many
TGTGCCAGCAGCTCGCCGGGACAGGTCTCTTCACCCCTCCACTTT	CASSSPGQVSSPLHF	TRBV7-9	TRBJ1-6	TRBD1	-
TGTGCCACCAGCACCCCCGGGTTGAACACCATATATTTT	CATSTPGLNTIYF	TRBV15	TRBJ1-3	-	few
TGTGCCAGCAGGGCGACTAGCGGGAGGGGCACCGGGGAGCTGTTTTTT	CASRATSGRGTGELFF	TRBV28	TRBJ2-2	TRBD2	many
TGTGCCAGTATGCTGAGGGGGGGGGATTCACCCCTCCACTTT	CASMLRGGDSPLHF	TRBV19	TRBJ1-6	-	many
TGCAGTGCCCGTAGACAGGGTTTTGACACTGAAGCTTTCTTT	CSARRQGFDTEAFF	TRBV20-1	TRBJ1-1	TRBD1	few
TGTGCCAGCAGCTGGTCGGGACTAGCGGCGAGCTCCTACAATGAGCAGTTCTTC	CASSWSGLAASSYNEQFF	TRBV5-5	TRBJ2-1	TRBD2	few
TGTGCCAGCAGCTCCGGGTCAGGCGGCACAGATACGCAGTATTTT	CASSSGSGGTDTQYF	TRBV13	TRBJ2-3	-	few
TGTGCCAGCAGCTCGGACCGTCCAGATACGCAGTATTTT	CASSSDRPDTQYF	TRBV11-2	TRBJ2-3	-	-
TGCAGTGCTAGTGGCACAACCTCCTACGAGCAGTACTTC	CSASGTTSYEQYF	TRBV20-1	TRBJ2-7	-	many
TGTGCCAGCAGGCCATACAGGGAACCATCCGGAGAGACCCAGTACTTC	CASRPYREPSGETQYF	TRBV6-2/TRBV6-3	TRBJ2-5	-	-
TGTGCCAGCAGTCCGACCCCACATCGTTCACCCCTCCACTTT	CASSPTPHRSPLHF	TRBV27	TRBJ1-6	-	few
TGTGCCACCCGATACACTGAAGCTTTCTTT	CATRYTEAFF	TRBV28	TRBJ1-1	-	many
TGTGCCACCAGCAGAGTGGGGGGCCCTAATGAAAAACTGTTTTTT	CATSRVGGPNEKLFF	TRBV15	TRBJ1-4	-	many
TGTGCCAGCAGTTTAGCGGGAGCGTTTGGAGAGACCCAGTACTTC	CASSLAGAFGETQYF	TRBV28	TRBJ2-5	TRBD2	many
TGTGCCAGCAGCACAGACAGGGGGAGCGAGACCCAGTACTTC	CASSTDRGSETQYF	TRBV7-9	TRBJ2-5	TRBD1	many
TGCAGTGCTTACAGGGACCTCTACGAGCAGTACTTC	CSAYRDLYEQYF	TRBV20-1	TRBJ2-7	-	-
TGTGCCAGCAGTCGAGAGCGGGGGGACCTACCAGAGGAGCAGTACTTC	CASSRERGDLPEEQYF	TRBV12-3/TRBV12-4	TRBJ2-7	TRBD2	few
TGTGCCAGCAGTTTACATCGGGGCAACACTGAAGCTTTCTTT	CASSLHRGNTEAFF	TRBV6-2/TRBV6-3	TRBJ1-1	-	-
TGTGCCAGCAGTACCATAGTTCCCCGCACGGGACTGAAGACAGATACGCAGTATTTT	CASSTIVPRTGLKTDTQYF	TRBV7-9	TRBJ2-3	-	-
TGTGCCAGCAGCCACGGACAGATTAATGAAAAACTGTTTTTT	CASSHGQINEKLFF	TRBV7-2	TRBJ1-4	-	few
TGTGCCAGCAGCACCGTTTCTAGCGGGAGAAGCAATGAGCAGTTCTTC	CASSTVSSGRSNEQFF	TRBV7-3	TRBJ2-1	TRBD2	once
TGCAGTGCTAGAGAAAACACCGGGGAGCTGTTTTTT	CSARENTGELFF	TRBV20-1	TRBJ2-2	-	-
TGTGCCAGCAGTTCCCCAGGATTAAACACCATATATTTT	CASSSPGLNTIYF	TRBV6-5	TRBJ1-3	-	few
TGTGCCAGCAAGGGGGTCTCTAATGAAAAACTGTTTTTT	CASKGVSNEKLFF	TRBV7-9	TRBJ1-4	-	many
TGTGCCTGTATCTTAGGGCAGGGAAGAAATTCACCCCTCCACTTT	CACILGQGRNSPLHF	TRBV30	TRBJ1-6	-	few
TGTGCCACCAGCGGGACCCTGAACACTGAAGCTTTCTTT	CATSGTLNTEAFF	TRBV15	TRBJ1-1	-	few
TGTGCCAGCAGCGAGGAGAGGGGACAGCGGGAGATAGAGACCCAGTACTTC	CASSEERGQREIETQYF	TRBV7-2	TRBJ2-5	-	-
TGTGCCAGCAGCTTTCTTAGCGGGAGCTCCTCCGAGCAGTACTTC	CASSFLSGSSSEQYF	TRBV7-2	TRBJ2-7	TRBD2	many
TGTGCCAGCAGTCGACCGGGACTGAGCTCCTACGAGCAGTACTTC	CASSRPGLSSYEQYF	TRBV6-1	TRBJ2-7	-	many
TGCGCCAGCAGCCAACTCGGATGGGGGAGAGAGACCCAGTACTTC	CASSQLGWGRETQYF	TRBV4-1	TRBJ2-5	-	-
TGTGCCAGCAGCCAAGGGACAGCTAGGGCCAAAAACATTCAGTACTTC	CASSQGTARAKNIQYF	TRBV3-1	TRBJ2-4	-	few
TGTGCCAGCAGCTTAACACGGGACTCTCAAGAGACCCAGTACTTC	CASSLTRDSQETQYF	TRBV7-3	TRBJ2-5	-	-
TGTGCCAGCAGCCCTCGACAGAGCCTTAACTATGGCTACACCTTC	CASSPRQSLNYGYTF	TRBV7-9	TRBJ1-2	-	many
TGTGCCAGCAGTTTTAACCTGGCCCACGAGCAGTACTTC	CASSFNLAHEQYF	TRBV12-3/TRBV12-4	TRBJ2-7	-	many
TGTGCCAGCAGTACTACCCCTACGGGGAGTTCTGTATACGAGCAGTACTTC	CASSTTPTGSSVYEQYF	TRBV27	TRBJ2-7	-	-
TGCAGCGTTGAAAGTTGGACTCAAAAAGAAGGCTACACCTTC	CSVESWTQKEGYTF	TRBV29-1	TRBJ1-2	-	-
TGTGCCAGCAGTTTATTGACGAACAAGCAGGCGGATCAGCCCCAGCATTTT	CASSLLTNKQADQPQHF	TRBV28	TRBJ1-5	-	many
TGTGCCAGCAGTGGCCTCTCGACAGTCTCTAATGAAAAACTGTTTTTT	CASSGLSTVSNEKLFF	TRBV6-2/TRBV6-3	TRBJ1-4	-	-
TGTGCCAGCAGCCTGCCCGGGACGGCGAACACCGGGGAGCTGTTTTTT	CASSLPGTANTGELFF	TRBV5-4	TRBJ2-2	-	-